This entry describes one TCR beta chain. Sequencing of TCR beta was carried out in blood CD8+ and CD4+ T cells. This specimen belongs to a study of CD8 T cells in Susac syndrome. The CDR3 length is 15 residues. Germline CDR1 MNHEY, CDR2 SVGEGT. The trim removed 6 bases at V and 1 base at J, leaving 6 bases unmatched. RNA was extracted with the RNeasy kit, and a quantity of about 0.5 to 1 ug was reverse transcribed using random hexamers. One entry per CDR3 protein, called by TCRdb with MiXCR from the immunoSEQ multiplex PCR reads. This sample has about 240,000 distinct CDR3 sequences; about 96% occur once, and the top ten carry approximately 0.1%.

This TCR came from a human donor with Susac syndrome. The sample taken for sequencing was CD4+ T cells from PBMCs. The chain employs TRBV6-2 or TRBV6-3 and TRBJ2-1; TRBD1 matches at 7 bases. Written as DNA, the CDR3 is TGTGCCAGCAGCCAACAGGGGTTATCCTACAATGAGCAGTTCTTC. This gives the protein CASSQQGLSYNEQFF.